The 25 T cell receptor beta chains presented below share a single source sample, sequenced in a study of blood T cell repertoires in COVID-19. TCRdb keeps only in-frame clones here, not all; method: immunoSEQ multiplex PCR. Among 150,000 to 200,000 clones listed, approximately 91% were seen once. Sequenced material: peripheral blood. Every receptor here comes from a man between 18 and 29 years old with COVID-19, enrolled during active disease.

The chain employs TRBV4-3 and TRBJ2-7, with TRBD2 matching 11 bases. Germline CDR1 and CDR2: LGHNA and YSLEER. After removal of 0 bases from V and 5 bases from J, the junction contained 3 bases not matched to a gene. The CDR3 extends over 15 amino acids. In DNA, the CDR3 is TGCGCCAGCAGCCAAGACGTGACTAGCGGGAACGAGCAGTACTTC. Protein: CASSQDVTSGNEQYF.

This chain joins TRBV12-3 or TRBV12-4 and TRBJ1-5, with no clear D. CDR3 length: 12 amino acids. V dropped 3 bases and J dropped 5 bases, with 5 bases sitting between them. CDR3 sequence: CASSLSDQPQHF. Here the CDR3 DNA reads TGTGCCAGCAGTTTGTCCGATCAGCCCCAGCATTTT.

This clone was seen only once. CDR3 nucleotide sequence: TGTGCCAGCAGGACAAATAGCGGACCCTACGAGCAGTACTTC. Translated, it gives CASRTNSGPYEQYF. This rearrangement joins TRBV2 to TRBJ2-7; perhaps TRBD2 as D (6 bases). The CDR3 has 14 residues. Trimming shortened V by 6 bases and J by 2 bases, and 14 bases separated the two germline ends. Per germline, CDR1 SNHLY and CDR2 FYNNEI. Complete variable domain (other parts from reference TRBV2 and TRBJ2-7): EPEVTQTPSHQVTQMGQEVILRCVPISNHLYFYWYRQILGQKVEFLVSFYNNEISEKSEIFDDQFSVERPDGSNFTLKIRSTKLEDSAMYFCASRTNSGPYEQYFGPGTRLTVT.

The chain recombines TRBV5-4 with TRBJ2-5; 8 positions match TRBD1. Germline assignment: CDR1 SGHNT and CDR2 YYREEE (reference sequence). Unmatched junction bases numbered 6, after V lost 1 base and J lost 4 bases. There are 15 residues in the CDR3. The CDR3 DNA is TGTGCCAGCAGCTTGAGCCAGGGGGCAGGAGAGACCCAGTACTTC. Translated, it gives CASSLSQGAGETQYF.

CDR3 in DNA: TGTGCCAGCAGCTTTCCCTCCCCAGTGAGGGAGACCCAGTACTTC. This translates into CASSFPSPVRETQYF. The genes are TRBV7-9 and TRBJ2-5, with no clear D. Trimming cost V 3 bases and J 5 bases, with 16 bases left between them. The CDR3 extends over 15 amino acids. CDR1 is SEHNR, CDR2 FQNEAQ, per germline (reference sequence).

As concerns this clone: One junction end does not reproduce the germline sequence, and a read error may be involved. The CDR3 sequence: CASSQVGRGFGEKLLF. The CDR3 DNA sequence: TGCGCCAGCAGCCAAGTGGGCCGGGGATTCGGGGAAAAACTGCTTTTT. The chain links TRBV4-1 to TRBJ1-4, with D unclear. This CDR3 has 16 residues. Germline assignment: CDR1 MGHRA and CDR2 YSYEKL.

This rearrangement joins TRBV6-4 to TRBJ1-5; TRBD1 might be the D (6 bases). V was clipped by 2 bases and J by 4 bases, with 30 bases between them. The germline gives CDR1 MRHNA, CDR2 SNTAGT. The CDR3 consists of 21 residues. In DNA, the CDR3 is TGTGCCAGCAGTGACGCGTTAGGCAGGGGCGCCTCTATCCGAAAAAATCAGCCCCAGCATTTT. Encoded protein: CASSDALGRGASIRKNQPQHF.

The chain links TRBV4-1 to TRBJ1-1; TRBD1 matches at 9 bases. The CDR3 consists of 13 residues. Germline CDR1 reads MGHRA; CDR2 reads YSYEKL. The trim removed 7 bases at V and 5 bases at J, leaving 5 bases unmatched. CDR3 nucleotides: TGCGCCAGCACGGGACAGGGAGGGACTGAAGCTTTCTTT. This gives the protein CASTGQGGTEAFF.

This clone came up once. The chain is built from TRBV4-2 and TRBJ2-1; a weak D match, TRBD2 (5 bases). From germline, CDR1 is LGHNA and CDR2 YNFKEQ. The CDR3 runs to 15 residues. The ends were cut back, 2 bases at V and 5 bases at J, with 13 bases in the middle. Here the CDR3 DNA reads TGTGCCAGCAGCCAAAGGGTTAGCGAACACAATGAGCAGTTCTTC. This sequence encodes CASSQRVSEHNEQFF.

The chain is built from TRBV19 and TRBJ1-1; 7 nucleotides align to TRBD1. Germline V gene data show CDR1 as LNHDA and CDR2 as SQIVND (reference sequence). The CDR3 is 14 residues long. V lost 3 bases, J lost 5 bases, and 6 bases stayed unmatched. The CDR3 bases are TGTGCCAGTAGTATCAGCAGGGGGTATACTGAAGCTTTCTTT. Its translation is CASSISRGYTEAFF.

This chain connects TRBV6-5 to TRBJ2-5; 9 bases are a match to TRBD2. CDR3 length equals 16 residues. The V segment lost 0 bases and the J segment 6 bases; nucleotides outside the gene matches: 8. Germline-derived CDR1 and CDR2 are MNHEY and SVGAGI. Written as DNA, the CDR3 is TGTGCCAGCAGTTACTCCGGTAGCGGGAGTGTACAGACCCAGTACTTC. As protein: CASSYSGSGSVQTQYF.

Comment on this clone: This sample also contains other DNA sequences that code for the same CDR3. The chain has TRBV9 and TRBJ1-6, with TRBD1 identical over 7 bases. CDR3 length: 14 residues. V shed 0 bases and J 6 bases; nucleotides not matched to a gene: 0. Germline loops: CDR1 SGDLS, CDR2 YYNGEE. The CDR3 bases are TGTGCCAGCAGCGTAGGACAGGGTAATTCACCCCTCCACTTT. Residues: CASSVGQGNSPLHF.

As to this clone: This sample includes further DNA sequences coding for the same CDR3. The chain carries TRBV5-6 and TRBJ2-7; D uncertain. Trimming stripped 0 bases from V and 1 base from J, with 5 bases between. Germline loops: CDR1 SGHDT, CDR2 YYEEEE. The CDR3 spans 13 residues. The CDR3 sequence: CASSLGRSYEQYF. The CDR3 DNA reads as TGTGCCAGCAGCTTGGGCAGATCCTACGAGCAGTACTTC.

This clone was detected only once. The rearrangement uses TRBV7-9 and TRBJ2-1; 10 bases agree with TRBD1. CDR3 length: 14 residues. V lost 6 bases, J lost 8 bases, and 7 bases stayed unmatched. Per the germline V gene, CDR1 is SEHNR and CDR2 is FQNEAQ (reference sequence). The CDR3 DNA follows: TGTGCCAGCAGTTGGACAGGGGGATTAGATGAGCAGTTCTTC. This translates into CASSWTGGLDEQFF.

This clone was seen once. The V and J genes are TRBV4-3 and TRBJ2-7; possible D gene TRBD1, 6 bases. There are 15 residues in the CDR3. The V end was cut by 1 base, the J end by 4 bases, with 14 bases between. The germline V gene encodes CDR1 LGHNA and CDR2 YSLEER. CDR3 sequence: CASSQVSRGGYEQYF. CDR3 coding DNA: TGCGCCAGCAGCCAAGTCTCGAGAGGGGGTTACGAGCAGTACTTC.

This clone showed up just once. The chain joins TRBV2 to TRBJ1-3, with D perhaps matching TRBD1 (6 bases). The length of the CDR3 is 14 residues. Germline V gene sequence: CDR1 SNHLY, CDR2 FYNNEI. V lost 8 bases and J lost 0, with 11 bases in between. CDR3 region: CASSDRFSGNTIYF. CDR3 in DNA: TGTGCCAGCTCCGACAGGTTCTCTGGAAACACCATATATTTT.

The V gene is TRBV3-1 (or the pseudogene TRBV3-2), the J gene TRBJ2-7, with 11 bases matching TRBD1. V was pared by 1 base and J by 2 bases, with 4 bases of the junction left unmatched. Germline CDR1 reads LGHDT; CDR2 reads YNNKEL (reference sequence). The CDR3 is 16 amino acids. Here the CDR3 DNA reads TGTGCCAGCAGCCAAGGGACGGGACAGGGGGCCTACGAGCAGTACTTC. This translates into CASSQGTGQGAYEQYF.

This rearrangement joins TRBV29-1 to TRBJ2-7; 7 nucleotides agree with TRBD2. CDR3 length: 14 residues. Germline CDR1 is SQVTM and CDR2 is ANQGSEA. V lost 6 bases and J lost 0; bases outside the gene matches: 8. The DNA for the CDR3 is TGCAGCGTCGAGCGGGGCTCTAGCTCCTACGAGCAGTACTTC. Translating gives CSVERGSSSYEQYF.

This sequence joins TRBV9 and TRBJ2-7; perhaps TRBD2 as D (6 bases). The CDR3 spans 15 residues. The germline V gene has CDR1 SGDLS and CDR2 YYNGEE. The V end lost 4 bases, the J end lost 6 bases, and 20 bases lay between the germline ends. The chain's CDR3 is CASSPPPGDRREQYF. CDR3 bases: TGTGCCAGCAGCCCCCCGCCGGGGGATCGGCGCGAGCAGTACTTC.

This sequence joins TRBV7-8 and TRBJ2-7; D could derive from TRBD1 or TRBD2 (7 bases each). V was clipped by 5 bases and J by 5 bases, with 19 bases between them. Looked up from germline, CDR1 is SGHVS and CDR2 is FQNEAQ. The CDR3 spans 15 residues. The chain's CDR3 is CASSQGGASVNEQYF. CDR3 bases: TGTGCCAGCAGCCAGGGGGGGGCCTCGGTGAACGAGCAGTACTTC.

The chain combines TRBV18 with TRBJ2-2; TRBD1 agrees at 10 bases. This CDR3 comprises 16 residues. Trimming cost V 1 base and J 4 bases; bases outside gene matches: 3. Per the germline V gene, CDR1 is KGHSH and CDR2 is LQKENI. CDR3 DNA sequence: TGTGCCAGCTCACCACGGGACAGGGGTAGCACCGGGGAGCTGTTTTTT. It yields the protein CASSPRDRGSTGELFF.

The chain couples TRBV19 to TRBJ2-3; D might be TRBD1 (6 bases). Germline V gene sequence: CDR1 LNHDA, CDR2 SQIVND (reference sequence). The CDR3 contains 13 residues. Deletions cut 4 bases from V and 6 bases from J, with 11 bases between. CDR3 sequence (DNA): TGTGCCAGTAGTACCTACAGGGATGATACGCAGTATTTT. Its protein is CASSTYRDDTQYF.

V and J are TRBV15 and TRBJ2-1, with D possibly TRBD2 on 6 matching bases. V was trimmed by 0 bases and J by 0 bases, leaving 12 bases between them. The CDR3 is 17 amino acids. CDR1 and CDR2 (germline): LNHNV, YYDKDF (reference sequence). CDR3 sequence reads: CATSRDRAGGSYNEQFF. For the CDR3, the DNA is TGTGCCACCAGCAGAGATCGAGCGGGTGGCTCCTACAATGAGCAGTTCTTC.

This chain links TRBV12-5 with TRBJ2-5, with 8 bases matching TRBD1. This CDR3 region has 16 residues. The germline CDR1 and CDR2 sequences are LGHNT and FRNRAP. With 0 bases clipped from V and 5 bases from J, the junction kept 8 bases outside the gene matches. In nucleotides, the CDR3 is TGTGCTAGTGGTTTGGTACTACAGGGGGGAAGGGAGACCCAGTACTTC. Its translation is CASGLVLQGGRETQYF.

This clone was observed once. This sequence joins TRBV9 and TRBJ2-7; 8 bases map to TRBD1. With V trimmed by 0 bases and J by 0 bases, 2 bases remained unmatched. Germline-derived CDR1 and CDR2 are SGDLS and YYNGEE. This CDR3 has 15 residues. The CDR3 DNA sequence: TGTGCCAGCAGCGTAGGGGACAGGAGCTCCTACGAGCAGTACTTC. Amino acids: CASSVGDRSSYEQYF.